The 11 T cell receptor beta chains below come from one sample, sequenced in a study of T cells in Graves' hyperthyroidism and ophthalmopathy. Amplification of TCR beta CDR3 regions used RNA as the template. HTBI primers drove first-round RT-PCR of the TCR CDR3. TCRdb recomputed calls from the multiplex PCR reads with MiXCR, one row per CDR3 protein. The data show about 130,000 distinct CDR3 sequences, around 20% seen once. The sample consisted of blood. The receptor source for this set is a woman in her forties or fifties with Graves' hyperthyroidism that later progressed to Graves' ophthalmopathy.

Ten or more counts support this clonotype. The CDR3 sequence is CASSLVGDSSYEQYF. The CDR3 bases are TGTGCCAGCAGTTTGGTAGGGGACAGCTCCTACGAGCAGTACTTC. V is TRBV28 and J is TRBJ2-7; 7 bases line up with TRBD1. The CDR3 is 15 amino acids. V gave up 3 bases and J gave up 0 bases; unmatched junction bases: 5. Germline assignment: CDR1 MDHEN and CDR2 SYDVKM.

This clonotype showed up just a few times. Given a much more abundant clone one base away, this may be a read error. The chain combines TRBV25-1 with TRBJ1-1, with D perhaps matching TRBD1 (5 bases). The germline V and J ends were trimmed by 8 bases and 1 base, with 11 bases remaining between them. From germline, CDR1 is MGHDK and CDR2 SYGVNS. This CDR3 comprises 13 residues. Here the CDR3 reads CASLGTANTEAFF. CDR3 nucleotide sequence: TGTGCCAGCCTTGGGACGGCGAACACTGAAGCTTTCTTT.

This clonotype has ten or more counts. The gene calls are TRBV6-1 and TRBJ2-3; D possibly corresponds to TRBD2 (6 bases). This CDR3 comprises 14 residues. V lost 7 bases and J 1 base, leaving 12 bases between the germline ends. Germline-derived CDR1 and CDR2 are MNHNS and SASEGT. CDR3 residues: CASTAGWGTDTQYF. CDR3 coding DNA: TGTGCCAGCACCGCGGGATGGGGCACAGATACGCAGTATTTT.

CDR3 loop: CASRAGTGRYEQYF. The CDR3 coding sequence is TGCGCCAGCAGGGCCGGGACAGGGAGGTACGAGCAGTACTTC. The V and J genes are TRBV5-1 and TRBJ2-7; 9 positions agree with TRBD1. V shed 5 bases, J shed 4 bases, and the junction held 7 bases outside the gene matches. Germline V gene lookup returns CDR1 SGHRS and CDR2 YFSETQ. The CDR3 runs 14 residues.

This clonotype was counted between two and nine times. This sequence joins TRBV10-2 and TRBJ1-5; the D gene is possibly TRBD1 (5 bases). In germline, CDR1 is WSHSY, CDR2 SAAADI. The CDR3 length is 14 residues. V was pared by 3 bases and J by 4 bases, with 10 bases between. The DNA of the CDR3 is TGCGCCAGCAGTGAAGGCGGGGGGAATCAGCCCCAGCATTTT. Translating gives CASSEGGGNQPQHF.

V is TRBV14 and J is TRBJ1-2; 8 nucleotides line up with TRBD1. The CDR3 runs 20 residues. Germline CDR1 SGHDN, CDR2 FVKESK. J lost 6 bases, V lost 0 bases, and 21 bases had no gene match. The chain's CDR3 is CASSQDTLLNPDRGWDGYTF. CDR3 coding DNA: TGTGCCAGCAGCCAAGATACCCTTTTGAACCCTGACAGGGGTTGGGATGGCTACACCTTC. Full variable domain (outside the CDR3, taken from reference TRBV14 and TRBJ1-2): EAGVTQFPSHSVIEKGQTVTLRCDPISGHDNLYWYRRVMGKEIKFLLHFVKESKQDESGMPNNRFLAERTGGTYSTLKVQPAELEDSGVYFCASSQDTLLNPDRGWDGYTFGSGTRLTVV.

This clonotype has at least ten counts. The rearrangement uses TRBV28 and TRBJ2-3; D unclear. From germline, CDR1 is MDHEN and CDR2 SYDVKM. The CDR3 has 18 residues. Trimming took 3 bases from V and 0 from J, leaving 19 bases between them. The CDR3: CASSLASGPFYSTDTQYF. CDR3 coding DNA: TGTGCCAGCAGTTTGGCCTCCGGGCCCTTCTATAGCACAGATACGCAGTATTTT.

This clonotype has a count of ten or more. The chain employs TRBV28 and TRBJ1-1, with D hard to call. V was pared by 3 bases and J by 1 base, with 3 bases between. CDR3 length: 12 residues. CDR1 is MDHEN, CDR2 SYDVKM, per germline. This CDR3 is CASSLWNTEAFF. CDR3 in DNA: TGTGCCAGCAGTTTGTGGAACACTGAAGCTTTCTTT.

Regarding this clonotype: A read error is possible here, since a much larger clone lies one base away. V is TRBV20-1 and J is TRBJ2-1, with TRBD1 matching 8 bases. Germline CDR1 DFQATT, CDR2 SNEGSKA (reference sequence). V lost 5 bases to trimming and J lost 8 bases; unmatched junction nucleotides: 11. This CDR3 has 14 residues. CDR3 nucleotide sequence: TGCAGTGCTGGGGCGCCGGGACAGGTCCATGAGCAGTTCTTC. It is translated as CSAGAPGQVHEQFF.

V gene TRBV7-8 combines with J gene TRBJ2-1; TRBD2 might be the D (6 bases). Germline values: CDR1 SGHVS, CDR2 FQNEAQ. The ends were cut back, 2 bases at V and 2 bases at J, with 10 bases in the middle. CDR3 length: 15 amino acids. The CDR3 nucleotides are TGTGCCAGCAGCTTAAGGGTAGCGGCCTACAATGAGCAGTTCTTC. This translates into CASSLRVAAYNEQFF.

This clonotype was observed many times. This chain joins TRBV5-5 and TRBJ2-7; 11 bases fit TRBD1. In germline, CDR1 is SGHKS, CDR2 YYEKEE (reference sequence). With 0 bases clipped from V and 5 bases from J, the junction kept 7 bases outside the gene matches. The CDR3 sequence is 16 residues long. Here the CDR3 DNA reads TGTGCCAGCAGCTTGGAGTGGGACAGGGGGACCCACGAGCAGTACTTC. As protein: CASSLEWDRGTHEQYF.